This T cell receptor beta chain was sequenced for a study of blood T cell repertoires in COVID-19. In the source study's methods: Cell counts per sample came from amplifying reference gene primers. The method was immunoSEQ multiplex PCR; TCRdb's version includes in-frame clones alone and lacks a portion of them. Clone size and the V and J calls come from that table; the DNA yielded D and trimming. The table records about 99,000 clones, approximately 86% of them present only once. One Seattle source followed patients from active infection through their disease course. CDR1 and CDR2 (germline): KGHDR, SFDVKD. CDR3 length equals 15 residues. The ends were cut back, 5 bases at V and 1 base at J, with 14 bases in the middle.

The chain couples TRBV24-1 to TRBJ2-7; a weak D match, TRBD1 (5 bases). The TCR comes from a man between 45 and 60 years old with COVID-19, enrolled during active disease. Material: peripheral blood. CDR3 coding DNA: TGTGCCACCAGTGGGATAGGGGATGCTTCCTACGAGCAGTACTTC. Translation gives CATSGIGDASYEQYF.